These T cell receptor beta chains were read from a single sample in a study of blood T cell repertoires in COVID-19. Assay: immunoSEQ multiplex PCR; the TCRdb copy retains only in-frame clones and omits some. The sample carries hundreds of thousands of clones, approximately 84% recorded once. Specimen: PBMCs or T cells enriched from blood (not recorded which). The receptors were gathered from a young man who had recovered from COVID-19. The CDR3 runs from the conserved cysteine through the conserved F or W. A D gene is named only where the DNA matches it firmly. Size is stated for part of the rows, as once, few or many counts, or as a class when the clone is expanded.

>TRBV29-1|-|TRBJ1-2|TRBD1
TGCAGCGCGGCGTCGTTCCCACAGGGGCGAAACATTAACTATGGCTACACCTTC
CSAASFPQGRNINYGYTF
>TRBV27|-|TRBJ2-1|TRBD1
TGTGCCAGCACCGAACTCGGGACAGGGTTTAAGGGTGAGCAGTTCTTC
CASTELGTGFKGEQFF
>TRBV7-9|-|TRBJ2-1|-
TGTGCCAGCAGCTCACACCGACTGTACAATGAGCAGTTCTTC
CASSSHRLYNEQFF
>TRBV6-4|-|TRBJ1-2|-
TGTGCCAGCAGTGACGGGACTTCCTCTATTGACTACACCTTC
CASSDGTSSIDYTF
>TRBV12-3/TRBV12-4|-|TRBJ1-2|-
TGTGCCAGCAGTTTAAGGGAGCGGGGCGGCTACACCTTC
CASSLRERGGYTF
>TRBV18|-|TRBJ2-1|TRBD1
TGTGCCAGCTCACCAGGACAGGGCAATGAGCAGTTCTTC
CASSPGQGNEQFF
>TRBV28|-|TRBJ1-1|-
TGTGCCAGCAATCAGGGGTCCATGAACACTGAAGCTTTCTTT
CASNQGSMNTEAFF
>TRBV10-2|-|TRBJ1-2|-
TGCGCCAGCAGTGAGCCCGTGGGACGGGGGACCTATGGCTACACCTTC
CASSEPVGRGTYGYTF
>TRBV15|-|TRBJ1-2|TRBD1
TGTGCCACCAGCAGACCGGACAGGGTGGATGGCTACACCTTC
CATSRPDRVDGYTF
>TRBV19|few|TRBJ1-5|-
TGTGCCAGTAAGTACCGAGATCAGCCCCAGCATTTT
CASKYRDQPQHF
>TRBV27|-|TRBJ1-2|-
TGTGCCAGCAGACGGACTGGAGCTAACTATGGCTACACCTTC
CASRRTGANYGYTF
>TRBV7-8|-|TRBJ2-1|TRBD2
TGTGCCAGCACCGAAGGGACTAGCGGGAGGGTCTACAATGAGCAGTTCTTC
CASTEGTSGRVYNEQFF
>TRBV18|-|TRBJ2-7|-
TGTGCCAGCTCACCACCGTCCCAGGGCTCCTACGAGCAGTACTTC
CASSPPSQGSYEQYF
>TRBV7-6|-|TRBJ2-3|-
TGTGCCAGCAGCTTGCGGCCAGATACGCAGTATTTT
CASSLRPDTQYF
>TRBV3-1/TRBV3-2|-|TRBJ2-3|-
TGTGCCAGCAGCCTTAATGTAGCGGCCACAGATACGCAGTATTTT
CASSLNVAATDTQYF
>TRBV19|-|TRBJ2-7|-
TGTGCCAGTAAGCCAGGGGCGGGCGAGCAGTACTTC
CASKPGAGEQYF
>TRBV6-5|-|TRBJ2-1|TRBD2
TGTGCCAGCAGTTCCCCTAGCGGGAGGGGTAAGGATGAGCAGTTCTTC
CASSSPSGRGKDEQFF
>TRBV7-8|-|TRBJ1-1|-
TGTGCCAGCAGCTCCTCGACAGGGAACACTGAAGCTTTCTTT
CASSSSTGNTEAFF
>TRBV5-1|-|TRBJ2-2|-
TGCGCCAGCGCCCCGACAGGATCGAACACCGGGGAGCTGTTTTTT
CASAPTGSNTGELFF
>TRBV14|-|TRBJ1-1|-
TGTGCCAGCAGCCAAGTGGGGGGGTCTGAAGCTTTCTTT
CASSQVGGSEAFF
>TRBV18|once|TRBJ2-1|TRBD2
TGTGCCAGCTCCCAGATTGGTCGTCGTGCGGGGGGCTACAATGAGCAGTTCTTC
CASSQIGRRAGGYNEQFF
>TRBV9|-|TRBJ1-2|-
TGTGCCAGCAGTCAACTCTCGGGAAGCTACACCTTC
CASSQLSGSYTF
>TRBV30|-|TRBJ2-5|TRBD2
TGTGCCTTAAATGAGGGAGCGGGAGCCCCGGGGACCCAGTACTTC
CALNEGAGAPGTQYF
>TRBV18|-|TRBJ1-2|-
TGTGCCAGCTCACCATCAGAGGACTATGGCTACACCTTC
CASSPSEDYGYTF
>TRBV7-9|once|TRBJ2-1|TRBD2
TGTGCCAGCAGCTCCCCCCCCGGACTAGCGACCTACAATGAGCAGTTCTTC
CASSSPPGLATYNEQFF
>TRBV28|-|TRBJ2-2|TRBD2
TGTGCCAGCAGGGTCCAGCGGGAGGTCGGGGAGCTGTTTTTT
CASRVQREVGELFF
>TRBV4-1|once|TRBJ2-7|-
TGCGCCAGCAGCCAAGAGCGGGGTGTTACCTACGAGCAGTACTTC
CASSQERGVTYEQYF
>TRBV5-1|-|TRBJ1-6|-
TGCGCCAGCAACCCGGGACGGGAGAATTCACCCCTCCACTTT
CASNPGRENSPLHF
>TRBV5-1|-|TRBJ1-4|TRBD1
TGCGCCAGCAGCTGGGGTCCGACAGGGAAGGGTGAAAAACTGTTTTTT
CASSWGPTGKGEKLFF
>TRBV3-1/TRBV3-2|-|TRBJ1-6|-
TGTGCCAGCAGCCAAGGGACAAGGCGTTCACCCCTCCACTTT
CASSQGTRRSPLHF
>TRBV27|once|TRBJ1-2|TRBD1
TGTGCCAGCTCACGGGACAGGGCCGCTAACTATGGCTACACCTTC
CASSRDRAANYGYTF
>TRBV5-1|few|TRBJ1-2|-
TGCGCCAGCAGGCAGGGAAGTGGCTACACCTTC
CASRQGSGYTF
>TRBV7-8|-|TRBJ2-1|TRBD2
TGTGCCAGCAGCCCGGATAGCGGGGGTCCTAATGAGCAGTTCTTC
CASSPDSGGPNEQFF
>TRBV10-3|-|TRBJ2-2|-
TGTGCCATCAGTGGACAAGCCCGCGGGACCGGGGAGCTGTTTTTT
CAISGQARGTGELFF
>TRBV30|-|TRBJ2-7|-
TGTGCCTGGAGTGGGAGGCCTCCTTACGAGCAGTACTTC
CAWSGRPPYEQYF
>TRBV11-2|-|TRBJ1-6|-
TGTGCCAGCCGCGCAGGGTCTTACTCACCCCTCCACTTT
CASRAGSYSPLHF
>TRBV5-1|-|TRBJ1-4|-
TGCGCCAGCAGCCACGGTCCGGCTAATGAAAAACTGTTTTTT
CASSHGPANEKLFF
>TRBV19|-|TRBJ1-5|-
TGTGCCAGTACCGCCACTAGATACAGGGAAGGGAGCAATCAGCCCCAGCATTTT
CASTATRYREGSNQPQHF
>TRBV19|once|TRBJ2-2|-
TGTGCCAGTAGTCCTCGGGACACCGGGGAGCTGTTTTTT
CASSPRDTGELFF
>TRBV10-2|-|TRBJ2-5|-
TGCGCCAGCAGTGACGCAATCCGGAGGCCCCAAGAGACCCAGTACTTC
CASSDAIRRPQETQYF
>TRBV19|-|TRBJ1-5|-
TGTGCCAGCCGAGAGGCAGGGCCGACCAATCAGCCCCAGCATTTT
CASREAGPTNQPQHF
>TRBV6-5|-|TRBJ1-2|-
TGTGCCAGCAGGGTCGGGAGGTTAGATGGCTACACCTTC
CASRVGRLDGYTF
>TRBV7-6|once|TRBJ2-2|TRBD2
TGTGCCAGCAGCTTTAGCGGGAGCTCTCCCACCGGGGAGCTGTTTTTT
CASSFSGSSPTGELFF
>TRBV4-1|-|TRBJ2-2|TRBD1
TGCGCCAGCAGCCTCCTGATGAGACAGGGGGACGGGGAGCTGTTTTTT
CASSLLMRQGDGELFF
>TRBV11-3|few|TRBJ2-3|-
TGTGCCAGCAGCCTCGGGACAAGGCATAGCACAGATACGCAGTATTTT
CASSLGTRHSTDTQYF
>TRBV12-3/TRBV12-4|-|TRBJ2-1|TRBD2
TGTGCCAGCATCGGACTAGCGCGCAATGAGCAGTTCTTC
CASIGLARNEQFF
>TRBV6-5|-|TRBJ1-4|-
TGTGCCAGCAGTAGGGGATCCTGGGGTGAAAAACTGTTTTTT
CASSRGSWGEKLFF
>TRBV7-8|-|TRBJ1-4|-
TGTGCCAGCAGCCCTCAGATTTTTAATGAAAAACTGTTTTTT
CASSPQIFNEKLFF
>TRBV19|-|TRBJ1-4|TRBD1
TGTGCCAGTTATGGCATTGGCCCTGACAGGGGAGCAACTAATGAAAAACTGTTTTTT
CASYGIGPDRGATNEKLFF
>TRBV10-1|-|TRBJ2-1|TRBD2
TGCGCCAGCAGTGAGGAGACCTCCGGGACTAGCGGGGGTGGAGAGCAGTTCTTC
CASSEETSGTSGGGEQFF
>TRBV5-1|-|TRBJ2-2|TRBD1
TGCGCCAGCAGCCGCGTAGGGACAGGCAGAGTCAACACCGGGGAGCTGTTTTTT
CASSRVGTGRVNTGELFF
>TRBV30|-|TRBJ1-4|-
TGTGCCTGGAGTGTGGCGGCGGAAAAACTGTTTTTT
CAWSVAAEKLFF
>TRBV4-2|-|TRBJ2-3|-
TGTGCCAGCAGCCAAGATCCCGGGGTCACAGATACGCAGTATTTT
CASSQDPGVTDTQYF
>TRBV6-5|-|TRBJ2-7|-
TGTGCCAGCAGTTACTGGGGCACTTCCTACGAGCAGTACTTC
CASSYWGTSYEQYF